The 27 T cell receptor beta chains presented below share a single source sample, sequenced in a study of blood T cells in healthy people across ages. Through a sample-barcoded 5' primer and a J-beta primer mix, a second PCR was run for about 6 to 12 cycles. TCRdb reprocessed the 5' RACE reads via MiXCR and lists one record per CDR3 protein. The table includes some 900,000 distinct CDR3 sequences, around 28% detected once. Input material: blood. The receptors here all came from a woman of 80 years or more in good health.

This clonotype was seen a single time. The rearrangement uses TRBV28 and TRBJ1-5; 9 bases line up with TRBD1. This CDR3 region has 17 residues. V lost 2 bases and J lost 6; bases outside the gene matches: 11. Germline V lookup: CDR1 MDHEN, CDR2 SYDVKM. CDR3 sequence: CASSLVLLTGGGQPQHF. In nucleotides, the CDR3 is TGTGCCAGCAGTTTAGTGTTGTTGACAGGGGGTGGTCAGCCCCAGCATTTT.

This clonotype was recorded at least ten times. The chain has TRBV7-9 and TRBJ2-7; D tentatively reads TRBD1 or TRBD2 (6 bases each). The CDR3 runs to 15 residues. CDR1 is SEHNR, CDR2 FQNEAQ, per germline (reference sequence). The germline V and J ends were trimmed by 5 bases and 7 bases, with 21 bases remaining between them. CDR3 residues: CASSHRGTPSGEQYF. CDR3 DNA sequence: TGTGCCAGCAGCCACCGGGGGACACCCTCAGGGGAGCAGTACTTC. Combining the CDR3 with reference TRBV7-9 and TRBJ2-7 gives the whole variable domain DTGVSQNPRHKITKRGQNVTFRCDPISEHNRLYWYRQTLGQGPEFLTYFQNEAQLEKSRLLSDRFSAERPKGSFSTLEIQRTEQGDSAMYLCASSHRGTPSGEQYFGPGTRLTVT.

V and J are TRBV6-2 or TRBV6-3 and TRBJ2-5, with TRBD1 matching 7 bases. The CDR3 has 14 residues. V dropped 7 bases and J dropped 7; count of bases not matched to a gene: 12. Germline V CDR1 and CDR2: MNHEY, SVGEGT. The CDR3 DNA reads TGTGCCAGCAACCCGACAGGGTATGGAGGGACCCAGTACTTC. Translating it yields CASNPTGYGGTQYF.

A word on this clonotype: This may arise from a read error, as a much more abundant clone is one base away. V usage is TRBV7-9 and J usage is TRBJ1-1, with D possibly matching TRBD1 (5 bases). V was trimmed by 0 bases and J by 1 base, leaving 9 bases between them. Germline V gives CDR1 SEHNR, CDR2 FQNEAQ (reference sequence). The CDR3 is made up of 15 amino acids. The CDR3 DNA is TGTGCCAGCAGCTTAGCGCAGGGAACGAACACTGAAGCTTTCTTT. Its translation: CASSLAQGTNTEAFF.

This clonotype has at least ten counts. V is TRBV12-5 and J is TRBJ2-1; D may be TRBD1 (6 bases). V lost 2 bases to trimming and J lost 7 bases, with 27 bases between them. CDR3 size: 19 residues. CDR1 and CDR2 from the germline V gene are LGHNT and FRNRAP. The CDR3 coding sequence is TGTGCTAGTGGTTTGCCTCTCCCCCAGGGACATTACAGTAATAATGAGCAGTTCTTC. Protein sequence: CASGLPLPQGHYSNNEQFF.

The chain has TRBV24-1 and TRBJ1-1; a possible D gene is TRBD1 (5 bases). The CDR3 contains 13 residues. The germline gives CDR1 KGHDR, CDR2 SFDVKD. The V gene lost 6 bases and the J gene lost 3 bases, with 10 bases spanning the gap. The CDR3 protein is CATSPSGDTEAFF. CDR3 nucleotides: TGTGCCACCAGTCCCTCGGGGGACACTGAAGCTTTCTTT.

This chain connects TRBV20-1 to TRBJ2-3; TRBD2 aligns across 11 bases. This CDR3 contains 17 residues. Germline-derived CDR1 and CDR2 are DFQATT and SNEGSKA (reference sequence). CDR3 nucleotides: TGCAGCGCAGATAGCGGGAGGGCACTTGTTAGCACAGATACGCAGTATTTT. Translating it yields CSADSGRALVSTDTQYF.

Ten or more counts support this clonotype. The genes are TRBV28 and TRBJ2-7, with D maybe TRBD2 (6 bases). V lost 8 bases and J 1 base, leaving 6 bases between the germline ends. Germline V gives CDR1 MDHEN, CDR2 SYDVKM. The CDR3 covers 11 residues. The CDR3 DNA reads TGTGCCAGCGGGAGGTCCTACGAGCAGTACTTC. Its protein is CASGRSYEQYF.

Comment on this clonotype: A much larger clone differs by one base, so this may be a read error. The CDR3 nucleotides read TGTGCCAGCAGTCGGACCGGGACAGATCTCAATGAGCAGTTCTTC. It codes for CASSRTGTDLNEQFF. The rearrangement joins TRBV11-2 to TRBJ2-1; TRBD1 aligns across 7 bases. The CDR3 has 15 amino acids. V shed 6 bases and J 6 bases; nucleotides not matched to a gene: 11. The germline gives CDR1 SGHAT, CDR2 FQNNGV.

This clonotype was counted ten times or more. The chain combines TRBV3-1 with TRBJ2-4; the D gene is possibly TRBD2 (6 bases). This CDR3 contains 16 residues. CDR1 is LGHDT and CDR2 is YNNKEL in the germline V gene (reference sequence). V was pared by 4 bases and J by 8 bases, with 21 bases between. The CDR3 DNA follows: TGTGCCAGCAGCCCTAGCCGGGCGGGGATGGAATACATTCAGTACTTC. Its translation is CASSPSRAGMEYIQYF.

Many counts were recorded for this clonotype. This chain joins TRBV15 and TRBJ1-5; 10 bases align to TRBD1. CDR1 LNHNV and CDR2 YYDKDF come from the germline V gene (reference sequence). This CDR3 comprises 16 residues. After removal of 5 bases from V and 3 bases from J, the junction contained 7 bases not matched to a gene. The CDR3 DNA is TGTGCCACCAGCCGAGGGGACAGGGGATACAATCAGCCCCAGCATTTT. Its translation: CATSRGDRGYNQPQHF.

This clonotype has ten or more counts. The chain uses TRBV6-1 and TRBJ2-3; 7 nucleotides line up with TRBD2. Germline CDR1 and CDR2: MNHNS and SASEGT. The length of the CDR3 is 13 residues. Trimming took 6 bases from V and 3 from J; bases not matched to a gene: 3. CDR3 amino acids: CASRKLATDTQYF. For the CDR3, the DNA is TGTGCCAGCAGGAAACTAGCGACAGATACGCAGTATTTT.

Notes on this clonotype: One end of the junction varies from germline; a read error may be responsible. This rearrangement joins TRBV7-8 to TRBJ2-2; 8 bases align to TRBD2. CDR1 is SGHVS and CDR2 is FQNEAQ in the germline V gene. This CDR3 has 19 amino acids. The CDR3 coding sequence is TGTGCCAGCAGCATACAACTACCGGGACTAGGTGCGAACACCGGGGAGCGGTTTTTT. Encoded protein: CASSIQLPGLGANTGERFF.

This clonotype was observed at least ten times. This sequence joins TRBV6-2 or TRBV6-3 and TRBJ2-7, with D maybe TRBD1 (5 bases). V shed 6 bases and J shed 3 bases, with 15 bases lying between them. The CDR3 length is 14 residues. Per the germline V gene, CDR1 is MNHEY and CDR2 is SVGEGT. Written as DNA, the CDR3 is TGTGCCAGCAGACCACGACAGCTATTCTACGAGCAGTACTTC. It yields the protein CASRPRQLFYEQYF.

This clonotype has a count of ten or more. The genes are TRBV15 and TRBJ2-7; 7 positions match TRBD1. The J segment lost 2 bases and the V segment lost 2 bases, leaving 6 bases of the junction unmatched. In germline, CDR1 is LNHNV, CDR2 YYDKDF (reference sequence). CDR3 length: 15 amino acids. The CDR3: CATSRSGQLPYEQYF. DNA for the CDR3: TGTGCCACCAGCAGATCGGGACAGCTCCCCTACGAGCAGTACTTC.

Concerning this clonotype: Possible read error: a much larger clone is one base away. This sequence joins TRBV6-2 or TRBV6-3 and TRBJ2-1; D remains unclear. CDR3 length: 15 residues. V was clipped by 10 bases and J by 6 bases, with 22 bases between them. Germline CDR1 and CDR2: MNHEY and SVGEGT. The CDR3 DNA is TGTGCCAACAATTCTCGAGCTGACCCAATCAATGAGCAGTTCTTC. Translated: CANNSRADPINEQFF.

This clonotype showed up many times. The gene calls are TRBV6-2 or TRBV6-3 and TRBJ2-1; D gene unclear. V dropped 6 bases and J dropped 8 bases, with 8 bases sitting between them. The CDR3 runs to 11 residues. Per the germline V gene, CDR1 is MNHEY and CDR2 is SVGEGT. The CDR3 nucleotides read TGTGCCAGCAGCAGGAGCCATGAGCAGTTCTTC. Its translation is CASSRSHEQFF.

The sample holds many counts of this clonotype. The chain couples TRBV6-2 or TRBV6-3 to TRBJ2-7; a possible D gene is TRBD1 (6 bases). The CDR3 contains 15 residues. Between the trimmed V and J ends, which lost 2 bases and 4 bases, there was a span of 15 bases. CDR1 and CDR2 (germline): MNHEY, SVGEGT. CDR3 in DNA: TGTGCCAGCAGTTACCCTCACAGGGAAACGTACGAGCAGTACTTC. Translation: CASSYPHRETYEQYF.

This clonotype was recorded many times. V usage is TRBV4-1 and J usage is TRBJ2-1; tentative D call: TRBD2 (6 bases). The CDR3 has 18 amino acids. Trimming removed 1 base from V and 0 bases from J, with 16 bases in between. Germline assignment: CDR1 MGHRA and CDR2 YSYEKL. The DNA of the CDR3 is TGCGCCAGCAGCCAAGGGAGAGTGGGGGGAAGCTCCTACAATGAGCAGTTCTTC. Amino acid sequence: CASSQGRVGGSSYNEQFF.

CDR3 loop: CSAREPGQNTEAFF. The CDR3 DNA reads as TGCAGTGCTAGAGAACCGGGACAAAACACTGAAGCTTTCTTT. The chain combines TRBV20-1 with TRBJ1-1, with a possible D match to TRBD1 (6 bases). CDR1 is DFQATT and CDR2 is SNEGSKA in the germline V gene (reference sequence). The V end lost 0 bases, the J end lost 2 bases, and 10 bases lay between the germline ends. CDR3 length equals 14 residues.

This clonotype was counted at least ten times. The V and J genes are TRBV20-1 and TRBJ1-6; no reliable D call. The CDR3 extends over 11 amino acids. Per the germline V gene, CDR1 is DFQATT and CDR2 is SNEGSKA (reference sequence). Trimming cost V 3 bases and J 7 bases, with 4 bases left between them. Here the CDR3 reads CSARPNSPLHF. Written as DNA, the CDR3 is TGCAGTGCTAGGCCCAATTCACCCCTCCACTTT.

This clonotype was seen at least ten times. This chain links TRBV20-1 with TRBJ2-5, with a possible D match to TRBD1 (6 bases). This CDR3 comprises 13 residues. Trimming cost V 6 bases and J 0 bases, with 11 bases left between them. CDR1 and CDR2 (germline): DFQATT, SNEGSKA (reference sequence). DNA of the CDR3: TGCAGTGCCGCCGGGACAAACCAAGAGACCCAGTACTTC. It yields the protein CSAAGTNQETQYF.

Regarding this clonotype: The junction and the germline gene differ at one end; a read error may be behind it. The CDR3 spells CASSLRQPSYNERFF. Written as DNA, the CDR3 is TGCGCCAGCAGCTTGAGACAGCCCTCCTACAATGAGCGGTTCTTC. The chain joins TRBV5-1 to TRBJ2-1, with D maybe TRBD1 (5 bases). This CDR3 contains 15 residues. The germline gives CDR1 SGHRS, CDR2 YFSETQ.

The chain couples TRBV2 to TRBJ2-7; TRBD1 aligns across 7 bases. The DNA end lines up better with TRBJ2-4; the J call may be wrong. This CDR3 spans 13 amino acids. From germline, CDR1 is SNHLY and CDR2 FYNNEI. Written as DNA, the CDR3 is TGTGCCTGCATGAAGGGGGCGGCGAACATTCAGTACTTC. Protein: CACMKGAANIQYF.

This rearrangement joins TRBV5-1 to TRBJ1-2, with TRBD1 matching 9 bases. V shed 4 bases and J 2 bases; nucleotides not matched to a gene: 9. The CDR3 has 16 amino acids. Germline V gene sequence: CDR1 SGHRS, CDR2 YFSETQ. The CDR3 reads CASSIFTGTGNYGYTF. The CDR3 DNA sequence: TGCGCCAGCAGCATATTTACCGGGACAGGGAACTATGGCTACACCTTC.

At least ten counts were recorded for this clonotype. This CDR3 is CASTQGSSQPLHF. The CDR3 region has the DNA TGTGCCAGCACCCAGGGAAGTTCACAACCCCTCCACTTT. J is TRBJ1-6 and V is TRBV6-5; possible D gene TRBD1, 5 bases. Trimming took off 7 bases at V and 12 bases at J, with 16 bases between the two ends. Germline values: CDR1 MNHEY, CDR2 SVGAGI. The CDR3 is made up of 13 amino acids.

This clonotype was counted at least ten times. CDR3 protein: CASSLHPRLEQYF. CDR3 nucleotide sequence: TGTGCCAGCAGCTTACACCCCCGCCTGGAGCAGTACTTC. J is TRBJ2-7 and V is TRBV7-2, with D unclear. This CDR3 is 13 amino acids long. The ends were cut back, 2 bases at V and 7 bases at J, with 12 bases in the middle. Germline values: CDR1 SGHTA, CDR2 FQGNSA.